These 25 T cell receptor beta chains share one sample of origin, sequenced in a study of yellow fever vaccine responses in identical twins. MiXCR, run by TCRdb on the RT-PCR reads, gives a single entry per CDR3 protein. The sample holds 15,000 or so distinct CDR3 sequences, roughly four fifths seen once. The sample in question was T cells from blood (PBMCs), unsorted or a sorted subset (not recorded which), obtained before or after yellow fever vaccination (not recorded which). These receptors originate from a woman between 18 and 29 years old who received the yellow fever vaccine.

The genes are TRBV15 and TRBJ1-1; D remains ambiguous. Germline assignment: CDR1 LNHNV and CDR2 YYDKDF (reference sequence). The CDR3 is 14 amino acids. V dropped 2 bases and J dropped 3 bases, with 10 bases sitting between them. The CDR3 nucleotides read TGTGCCACCAGCAGATACGGGTACGACACTGAAGCTTTCTTT. It codes for CATSRYGYDTEAFF.

This clonotype was counted a single time. The rearrangement joins TRBV2 to TRBJ1-5; possibly TRBD1 for D (6 bases). Germline values: CDR1 SNHLY, CDR2 FYNNEI. V lost 5 bases to trimming and J lost 6 bases, with 11 bases between them. The CDR3 has 13 amino acids. CDR3 sequence: CASSQTGFQPQHF. The CDR3 DNA reads TGTGCCAGCAGTCAAACAGGGTTTCAGCCCCAGCATTTT.

The V gene is TRBV6-5, the J gene TRBJ2-3, with 11 bases matching TRBD2. The trim removed 2 bases at V and 4 bases at J, leaving 5 bases unmatched. Germline-derived CDR1 and CDR2 are MNHEY and SVGAGI. The CDR3 has 16 residues. The CDR3 spells CASSYAGTSGSDTQYF. The CDR3 bases are TGTGCCAGCAGTTACGCTGGGACTAGCGGTTCAGATACGCAGTATTTT.

Notes on this clonotype: Mismatch with germline at one junction end may stem from a read error. V usage is TRBV7-6 and J usage is TRBJ2-2; no reliable D call. Germline V gene sequence: CDR1 SGHVS, CDR2 FNYEAQ. The CDR3 extends over 14 amino acids. Here the CDR3 reads CASSLSTQTGELFF. The CDR3 DNA sequence: TGTGCTAGCAGCTTATCCACCCAGACCGGGGAGCTGTTTTTT.

The J gene is TRBJ1-4, the V gene TRBV18; D call uncertain. Germline loops: CDR1 KGHSH, CDR2 LQKENI. CDR3 length equals 12 residues. Deletions cut 3 bases from V and 8 bases from J, with 7 bases between. The CDR3 DNA is TGTGCCAGCTCACCTCAGGAAGAAAAACTGTTTTTT. It encodes CASSPQEEKLFF.

CDR3 sequence: CASSLFGGPETQYF. The CDR3 DNA is TGTGCCAGCAGTTTATTCGGGGGGCCGGAGACCCAGTACTTC. The chain uses TRBV12-3 or TRBV12-4 and TRBJ2-5; possibly TRBD2 for D (7 bases). V gave up 2 bases and J gave up 5 bases, with 12 bases separating them. This CDR3 is built from 14 residues.

The sample holds a few counts of this clonotype. The chain couples TRBV4-3 to TRBJ2-7, with TRBD1 as a possible D gene (6 bases). Trimming shortened V by 2 bases and J by 0 bases, and 11 bases separated the two germline ends. Looked up from germline, CDR1 is LGHNA and CDR2 is YSLEER. The CDR3 covers 15 residues. The CDR3, as DNA: TGCGCCAGCAGCCAAAATACAGGGAGCTCCTACGAGCAGTACTTC. Translating gives CASSQNTGSSYEQYF.

This clonotype was observed a handful of times. The chain links TRBV11-2 to TRBJ2-1; D unresolved. The CDR3 has 14 amino acids. V lost 1 base and J lost 5, with 9 bases in between. The germline V gene encodes CDR1 SGHAT and CDR2 FQNNGV. The CDR3 nucleotides are TGTGCCAGCAGCTTAGGGTCAGCCGACAATGAGCAGTTCTTC. Encoded protein: CASSLGSADNEQFF.

This rearrangement joins TRBV5-4 to TRBJ2-1, with TRBD2 matching 10 bases. The CDR3 consists of 15 residues. Germline V gene sequence: CDR1 SGHNT, CDR2 YYREEE (reference sequence). Germline trimming cut 2 bases from V and 3 bases from J; bases unmatched to any gene: 2. In nucleotides, the CDR3 is TGTGCCAGCAGCTTTCTAGCGGGAGACTACAATGAGCAGTTCTTC. It translates to CASSFLAGDYNEQFF.

This clonotype was seen once. The chain carries TRBV23-1 and TRBJ2-3; D unclear. TRBV23-1 counts as an open reading frame of uncertain function. CDR3 size: 14 residues. Trimming took 2 bases from V and 0 from J, leaving 6 bases between them. Written as DNA, the CDR3 is TGCGCCAGCAGTCAAGTGGAAAGCACAGATACGCAGTATTTT. Its protein product is CASSQVESTDTQYF.

As DNA, the CDR3 is TGTGCCAGCAGCTCCTCCTTGGGGTACGAGCAGTACTTC. It translates to CASSSSLGYEQYF. J is TRBJ2-7 and V is TRBV11-3; D not resolved. Germline CDR1 is SGHNT and CDR2 is YENEEA. The CDR3 spans 13 residues. Trimming pared 4 bases from V and 4 bases from J, leaving 11 bases between.

This rearrangement joins TRBV11-2 to TRBJ2-2; D remains unclear. CDR1 is SGHAT, CDR2 FQNNGV, per germline. The CDR3 sequence is 13 residues long. Trimming shortened V by 3 bases and J by 5 bases, and 7 bases separated the two germline ends. The CDR3 bases are TGTGCCAGCAGCTTGAGGCCTACCGGGGAGCTGTTTTTT. It specifies CASSLRPTGELFF.

The J gene is TRBJ2-2, the V gene TRBV5-1, with D uncertain. This CDR3 is 16 amino acids long. V lost 0 bases and J 6 bases, leaving 15 bases between the germline ends. The germline V gene encodes CDR1 SGHRS and CDR2 YFSETQ. In DNA, the CDR3 is TGCGCCAGCAGCTTGGCGTTGGTTTCCGACCCCGGGGAGCTGTTTTTT. Protein: CASSLALVSDPGELFF.

The count of this clonotype is one. CDR3 sequence (DNA): TGCAGTGCTTCCCTGCGACAGGGACTAAATCAGCCCCAGCATTTT. As protein: CSASLRQGLNQPQHF. The chain couples TRBV20-1 to TRBJ1-5, with TRBD1 matching 7 bases. V dropped 5 bases and J dropped 4; count of bases not matched to a gene: 11. Germline V gene data show CDR1 as DFQATT and CDR2 as SNEGSKA (reference sequence). This CDR3 is built from 15 residues.

The chain carries TRBV7-9 and TRBJ2-7; D is uncertain. Germline V gene sequence: CDR1 SEHNR, CDR2 FQNEAQ (reference sequence). With 1 base removed from V and 2 bases from J, the gap between germline ends came to 3 bases. CDR3 length: 12 amino acids. CDR3 amino acids: CASSLGTYEQYF. The CDR3 DNA is TGTGCCAGCAGCTTAGGGACCTACGAGCAGTACTTC.

The chain uses TRBV20-1 and TRBJ2-7; 15 bases align to TRBD2. This CDR3 contains 21 residues. CDR1 and CDR2 (germline): DFQATT, SNEGSKA (reference sequence). J lost 0 bases, V lost 0 bases, and 15 bases had no gene match. The CDR3 loop is CSARDKNAPGLAGGLSYEQYF. Written as DNA, the CDR3 is TGCAGTGCTAGAGATAAAAACGCACCGGGACTAGCGGGGGGACTCTCCTACGAGCAGTACTTC.

The J gene is TRBJ2-7, the V gene TRBV9, with D perhaps TRBD1 (5 bases). This CDR3 is 14 amino acids long. The V gene's germline CDR1 is SGDLS and CDR2 YYNGEE. Between the trimmed V and J ends, which lost 4 bases and 3 bases, there was a span of 14 bases. The chain's CDR3 is CASSISSDSYEQYF. The CDR3 DNA is TGTGCCAGCAGCATATCGAGTGACAGCTACGAGCAGTACTTC.

This chain links TRBV11-3 with TRBJ2-3, with a tentative D call TRBD2 (6 bases). Deletions cut 3 bases from V and 9 bases from J, with 16 bases between. Germline CDR1 and CDR2: SGHNT and YENEEA. CDR3 size: 14 residues. CDR3 region: CASSFLVQGGTQYF. DNA for the CDR3: TGTGCCAGCAGCTTTCTCGTTCAGGGAGGAACGCAGTATTTT.

The chain uses TRBV12-3 or TRBV12-4 and TRBJ2-3; the D is unclear. This CDR3 is 11 amino acids long. Between the trimmed V and J ends, which lost 6 bases and 2 bases, there was a span of 3 bases. CDR3 coding DNA: TGTGCCAGCAGCAACACAGATACGCAGTATTTT. Its translation is CASSNTDTQYF.

The CDR3 nucleotides read TGTGCCAGCAGCTTATCAGAGGGGTTGTATGCCGAGCAGTACTTC. Encoded protein: CASSLSEGLYAEQYF. The V gene is TRBV7-6, the J gene TRBJ2-7; possibly TRBD1 or TRBD2 for D (5 bases each). In germline, CDR1 is SGHVS, CDR2 FNYEAQ. V gave up 2 bases and J gave up 6 bases, with 17 bases separating them. There are 15 residues in the CDR3.

The gene calls are TRBV12-3 or TRBV12-4 and TRBJ2-7; TRBD2 might be the D (6 bases). The CDR3 length is 14 residues. Trimming took 0 bases from V and 3 from J, leaving 9 bases between them. The CDR3 bases are TGTGCCAGCAGTTTAGCGCGGGGAAACTACGAGCAGTACTTC. Encoded protein: CASSLARGNYEQYF.

As DNA, the CDR3 is TGTGCCAGCTCAACTCCGGGACGGTTCACAGATACGCAGTATTTT. This translates into CASSTPGRFTDTQYF. The chain links TRBV18 to TRBJ2-3; D may be TRBD1 or TRBD2 (5 bases each). V lost 5 bases, J lost 2 bases, and 14 bases lay in between. This CDR3 is 15 amino acids long. Germline lookup yields CDR1 KGHSH and CDR2 LQKENI.

The V call is TRBV6-2 or TRBV6-3, the J call TRBJ1-4; D gene uncertain. The CDR3 spans 16 residues. Trimming pared 7 bases from V and 2 bases from J, leaving 17 bases between. From germline, CDR1 is MNHEY and CDR2 SVGEGT. CDR3: CASTWAPIITNEKLFF. CDR3 nucleotides: TGTGCCAGCACTTGGGCCCCGATTATCACTAATGAAAAACTGTTTTTT.

V gene TRBV28 combines with J gene TRBJ2-7; the D is unclear. The V end lost 5 bases, the J end lost 4 bases, and 18 bases lay between the germline ends. Germline V gene lookup returns CDR1 MDHEN and CDR2 SYDVKM. The length of the CDR3 is 15 residues. CDR3 protein: CASSTLHRPGYEQYF. CDR3 DNA sequence: TGTGCCAGCAGTACCCTACACCGTCCGGGTTACGAGCAGTACTTC.

The rearrangement joins TRBV20-1 to TRBJ2-1; D is unresolved. CDR3 length: 9 amino acids. V was trimmed by 6 bases and J by 8 bases, leaving 5 bases between them. Germline V gives CDR1 DFQATT, CDR2 SNEGSKA (reference sequence). CDR3 coding DNA: TGCAGTGCGCAGTATGAGCAGTTCTTC. Translated, it gives CSAQYEQFF.